These 17 T cell receptor beta chains share one sample of origin, sequenced in a study of type 1 and type 2 diabetes patients. The PCR template was genomic DNA. A primer set of 30 forward and 13 reverse primers amplified the CDR3. TCRdb re-called the multiplex PCR reads with MiXCR, one entry per CDR3 protein. The table records 250,000 to 300,000 distinct CDR3 sequences, more than 40% of them present only once. Sequencing input: peripheral blood mononuclear cells (PBMCs). These receptors originate from a man between 18 and 29 years old with type 2 diabetes.

V usage is TRBV19 and J usage is TRBJ2-2; TRBD2 aligns across 14 bases. After removal of 0 bases from V and 7 bases from J, the junction contained 7 bases not matched to a gene. The V gene's germline CDR1 is LNHDA and CDR2 SQIVND (reference sequence). The CDR3 is 18 amino acids. The CDR3 protein is CASSIEGGLAGVNGELFF. The CDR3 nucleotides read TGTGCCAGTAGTATAGAAGGGGGACTAGCGGGAGTTAACGGGGAGCTGTTTTTT.

The gene calls are TRBV2 and TRBJ2-2; D is unresolved. This CDR3 contains 13 residues. V lost 5 bases, J lost 4 bases, and 8 bases lay in between. Germline V gene data show CDR1 as SNHLY and CDR2 as FYNNEI. The CDR3 reads CASSYSPTGELFF. The CDR3 DNA follows: TGTGCCAGCAGTTACAGCCCCACCGGGGAGCTGTTTTTT.

This clonotype was picked up a small number of times. The chain combines TRBV5-5 with TRBJ1-1; 8 positions match TRBD1. Germline CDR1 SGHKS, CDR2 YYEKEE (reference sequence). The CDR3 has 16 amino acids. Trimming cost V 4 bases and J 1 base; bases outside gene matches: 9. The CDR3: CASSPTLQGGNTEAFF. CDR3 sequence (DNA): TGTGCCAGCAGCCCTACCTTACAGGGGGGGAACACTGAAGCTTTCTTT.

The chain combines TRBV19 with TRBJ1-1; 8 bases map to TRBD1. The germline V gene encodes CDR1 LNHDA and CDR2 SQIVND (reference sequence). The CDR3 sequence is 15 residues long. V shed 3 bases and J 4 bases; nucleotides not matched to a gene: 7. The chain's CDR3 is CASSIYETGVTEAFF. The CDR3 DNA reads TGTGCCAGTAGTATCTATGAGACAGGGGTCACTGAAGCTTTCTTT. The full variable domain, in which reference TRBV19 and TRBJ1-1 provide the parts outside the CDR3, is DGGITQSPKYLFRKEGQNVTLSCEQNLNHDAMYWYRQDPGQGLRLIYYSQIVNDFQKGDIAEGYSVSREKKESFPLTVTSAQKNPTAFYLCASSIYETGVTEAFFGQGTRLTVV.

This clonotype was recorded a few times. This rearrangement joins TRBV20-1 to TRBJ1-1; D is unclear. V dropped 3 bases and J dropped 6 bases, with 5 bases sitting between them. Germline assignment: CDR1 DFQATT and CDR2 SNEGSKA (reference sequence). The length of the CDR3 is 10 residues. In nucleotides, the CDR3 is TGCAGTGCTAGGCTCCCTGAAGCTTTCTTT. This translates into CSARLPEAFF.

Concerning this clonotype: A much larger clone sits a single nucleotide away, making a read error possible. This chain connects TRBV30 to TRBJ2-5; 8 bases are shared with TRBD2. The CDR3 has 14 residues. The germline V gene encodes CDR1 GTSNPN and CDR2 SVGIG (reference sequence). DNA of the CDR3: TGTGCCTGGAGTGTAAAGCCGGTTGAGGTAGCGGGGCACTTC. Translating it yields CAWSVKPVEVAGHF.

This chain joins TRBV30 and TRBJ1-5; 12 nucleotides line up with TRBD1. CDR1 is GTSNPN, CDR2 SVGIG, per germline (reference sequence). The CDR3 loop spans 15 amino acids. J lost 4 bases, V lost 1 base, and 2 bases had no gene match. The CDR3 DNA sequence: TGTGCCTGGAGTGGGGACAGGGGGCAGAATCAGCCCCAGCATTTT. It specifies CAWSGDRGQNQPQHF.

The V gene is TRBV9, the J gene TRBJ1-1, with D perhaps TRBD1 (5 bases). From germline, CDR1 is SGDLS and CDR2 YYNGEE. The CDR3 covers 13 residues. V was pared by 0 bases and J by 3 bases, with 6 bases between. The CDR3 DNA is TGTGCCAGCAGCGTAGGACAGTACACTGAAGCTTTCTTT. It translates to CASSVGQYTEAFF. Combining the CDR3 with reference TRBV9 and TRBJ1-1 gives the whole variable domain DSGVTQTPKHLITATGQRVTLRCSPRSGDLSVYWYQQSLDQGLQFLIQYYNGEERAKGNILERFSAQQFPDLHSELNLSSLELGDSALYFCASSVGQYTEAFFGQGTRLTVV.

The V call is TRBV2, the J call TRBJ1-5, with D possibly TRBD1 on 6 matching bases. This CDR3 has 11 amino acids. Between the trimmed V and J ends, which lost 7 bases and 10 bases, there was a span of 11 bases. CDR1 SNHLY and CDR2 FYNNEI come from the germline V gene. CDR3 DNA sequence: TGTGCCAGCACCACGACAGGCCCCCAGCATTTT. Its translation is CASTTTGPQHF. Using reference TRBV2 and TRBJ1-5 for the parts outside the CDR3, the full variable domain is EPEVTQTPSHQVTQMGQEVILRCVPISNHLYFYWYRQILGQKVEFLVSFYNNEISEKSEIFDDQFSVERPDGSNFTLKIRSTKLEDSAMYFCASTTTGPQHFGDGTRLSIL.

V gene TRBV20-1 combines with J gene TRBJ1-2; D ambiguous. Deletions cut 3 bases from V and 2 bases from J, with 16 bases between. This CDR3 is 15 amino acids long. Germline lookup yields CDR1 DFQATT and CDR2 SNEGSKA (reference sequence). The CDR3 is CSARVNSGKNYGYTF. The CDR3 coding sequence is TGCAGTGCTAGGGTTAATAGTGGGAAGAACTATGGCTACACCTTC.

As to this clonotype: Because it lacks the conserved phenylalanine or tryptophan at the end, this CDR3 is likely a read error. This CDR3 reads CASSSIGTEQETQYS. The CDR3 DNA reads TGTGCCAGCAGTTCGATCGGTACAGAACAAGAGACCCAGTACTCC. This chain joins TRBV6-2 or TRBV6-3 and TRBJ2-5, with D hard to call. CDR3 length equals 15 residues. V was cut by 4 bases and J by 2 bases, with 14 bases left in between. Germline V gives CDR1 MNHEY, CDR2 SVGEGT.

V and J are TRBV30 and TRBJ1-5; 9 bases fit TRBD1. The V segment lost 2 bases and the J segment 4 bases; nucleotides outside the gene matches: 6. CDR1 is GTSNPN and CDR2 is SVGIG in the germline V gene (reference sequence). The CDR3 has 15 residues. The CDR3 DNA reads as TGTGCCTGGAGTTTTGGACAGGGGTATAATCAGCCCCAGCATTTT. Protein product: CAWSFGQGYNQPQHF.

The rearrangement joins TRBV5-1 to TRBJ2-5; 7 bases line up with TRBD2. The CDR3 extends over 15 amino acids. After removal of 1 base from V and 0 bases from J, the junction contained 3 bases not matched to a gene. The germline V gene has CDR1 SGHRS and CDR2 YFSETQ. The CDR3 loop reads CASSLNGGNQETQYF. For the CDR3, the DNA is TGCGCCAGCAGCTTGAACGGGGGGAACCAAGAGACCCAGTACTTC.

The chain joins TRBV7-2 to TRBJ2-2; TRBD1 agrees at 8 bases. V dropped 2 bases and J dropped 7; count of bases not matched to a gene: 9. The CDR3 is made up of 16 amino acids. Germline CDR1 reads SGHTA; CDR2 reads FQGNSA. The CDR3 is CASSLTTGGSNGELFF. The CDR3 DNA reads TGTGCCAGCAGCTTAACCACAGGGGGAAGTAACGGGGAGCTGTTTTTT.

This clonotype was picked up many times. The rearrangement links TRBV2 to TRBJ1-1; D is unclear. Germline CDR1 SNHLY, CDR2 FYNNEI. The CDR3 length is 15 residues. The V end was cut by 3 bases, the J end by 0 bases, with 11 bases between. CDR3 amino acids: CASSDIGNMNTEAFF. The DNA for the CDR3 is TGTGCCAGCAGTGATATAGGCAACATGAACACTGAAGCTTTCTTT.

V is TRBV6-2 or TRBV6-3 and J is TRBJ1-2; D unresolved. The CDR3 consists of 15 residues. V was shortened by 4 bases and J by 2 bases, with 14 bases between the two germline ends. CDR1 MNHEY and CDR2 SVGEGT come from the germline V gene. CDR3: CASSLVSGSNYGYTF. The CDR3 DNA reads TGTGCCAGCAGTTTGGTGTCCGGATCGAACTATGGCTACACCTTC.

The table lists this clonotype with a few counts. The gene calls are TRBV7-2 and TRBJ2-5; D gene unclear. Trimming stripped 3 bases from V and 5 bases from J, with 13 bases between. The CDR3 is 14 amino acids. In germline, CDR1 is SGHTA, CDR2 FQGNSA. Here the CDR3 reads CASSFSLPAETQYF. CDR3 DNA sequence: TGTGCCAGCAGCTTCTCCCTCCCGGCGGAGACCCAGTACTTC.